This T cell receptor (beta chain) was sequenced in a study of graft-versus-host responses after intestinal transplantation. The method was immunoSEQ multiplex PCR; TCRdb's version includes in-frame clones alone and lacks a portion of them. The profile shows about 90,000 clones, less than 95% of them singletons. As to this clone: Its target is unknown.

The V gene's germline CDR1 is SGHNT and CDR2 YENEEA. V shed 5 bases and J shed 3 bases, with 8 bases lying between them. The CDR3 extends over 13 amino acids. The sequenced sample was unstimulated CD4+ T cells sorted from spleen or lymph node cells, obtained before transplant. The chain employs TRBV11-3 and TRBJ2-1; possibly TRBD1 for D (5 bases). This clonotype was sampled from a human donor who was the organ donor for an intestinal transplant. The CDR3 sequence is CASSTDSYNEQFF. The CDR3, as DNA: TGTGCCAGCAGCACCGACAGCTACAATGAGCAGTTCTTC.